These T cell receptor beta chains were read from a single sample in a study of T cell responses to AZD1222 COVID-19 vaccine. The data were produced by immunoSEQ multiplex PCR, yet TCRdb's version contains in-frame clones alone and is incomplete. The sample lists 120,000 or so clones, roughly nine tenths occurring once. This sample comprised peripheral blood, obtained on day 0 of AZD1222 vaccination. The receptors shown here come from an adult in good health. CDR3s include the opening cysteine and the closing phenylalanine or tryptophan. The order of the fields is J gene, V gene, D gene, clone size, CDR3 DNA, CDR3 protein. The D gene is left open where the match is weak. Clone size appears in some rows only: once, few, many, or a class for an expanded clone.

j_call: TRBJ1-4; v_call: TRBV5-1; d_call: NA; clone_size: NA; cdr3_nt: TGCGCCAGCAGTCCCGCAGGGAGTAATGAAAAACTGTTTTTT; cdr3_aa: CASSPAGSNEKLFF
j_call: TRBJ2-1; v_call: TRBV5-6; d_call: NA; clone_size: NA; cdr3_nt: TGTGCCAGCAGCCAGACACCCTACAATGAGCAGTTCTTC; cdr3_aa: CASSQTPYNEQFF
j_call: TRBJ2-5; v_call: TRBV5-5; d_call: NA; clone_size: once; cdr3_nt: TGTGCCAGCAGCTTGGAGGTGCCCCAGTACTTC; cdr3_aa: CASSLEVPQYF
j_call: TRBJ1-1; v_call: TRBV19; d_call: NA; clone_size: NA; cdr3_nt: TGTGCCAGTATTTCGGGGAAGGTGAGAGAGAACACTGAAGCTTTCTTT; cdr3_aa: CASISGKVRENTEAFF
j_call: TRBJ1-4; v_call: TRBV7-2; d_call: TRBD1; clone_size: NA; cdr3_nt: TGTGCCAGCAGCTCTCACAGGGGCTTTAATGAAAAACTGTTTTTT; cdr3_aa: CASSSHRGFNEKLFF
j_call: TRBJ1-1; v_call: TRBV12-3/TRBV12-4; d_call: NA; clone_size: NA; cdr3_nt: TGTGCCAGCAGTCGTCCCGGGGGTGGTGAAGCTTTCTTT; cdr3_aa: CASSRPGGGEAFF
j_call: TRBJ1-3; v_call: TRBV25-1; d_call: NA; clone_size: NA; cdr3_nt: TGTGCCAGCAGTGCAGGGCACGGAAACACCATATATTTT; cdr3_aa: CASSAGHGNTIYF
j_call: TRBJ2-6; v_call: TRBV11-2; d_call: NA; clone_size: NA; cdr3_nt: TGTGCCAGCAGCTTAGCACCCGACAAACACTCTGGGGCCAACGTCCTGACTTTC; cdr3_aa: CASSLAPDKHSGANVLTF
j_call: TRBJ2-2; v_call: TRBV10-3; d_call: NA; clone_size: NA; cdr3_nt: TGTGCCATCAGTGAGAAAGGCCAGGGAAGGCCCGGGGAGCTGTTTTTT; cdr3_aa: CAISEKGQGRPGELFF
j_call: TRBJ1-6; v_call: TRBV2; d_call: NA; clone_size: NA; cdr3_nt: TGTGCCAGCAACCGACAGAATAATTCACCCCTCCACTTT; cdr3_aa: CASNRQNNSPLHF
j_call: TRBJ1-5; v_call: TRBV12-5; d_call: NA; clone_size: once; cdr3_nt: TGTGCTAGTGGTTTGGAGCCAATTCAGCCCCAGCATTTT; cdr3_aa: CASGLEPIQPQHF
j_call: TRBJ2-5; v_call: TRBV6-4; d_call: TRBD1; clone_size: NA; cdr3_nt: TGTGCCAGCAAGCCCCGGTCCGGGACAGTGATTCAAGAGACCCAGTACTTC; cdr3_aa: CASKPRSGTVIQETQYF
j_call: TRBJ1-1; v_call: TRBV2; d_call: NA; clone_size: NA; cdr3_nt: TGTGCCAGTGGGGCCCCATCTGAAGCTTTCTTT; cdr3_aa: CASGAPSEAFF
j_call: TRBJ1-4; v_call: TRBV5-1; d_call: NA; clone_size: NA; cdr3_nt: TGCGCCAGCAGCTCCATCCATAATGAAAAACTGTTTTTT; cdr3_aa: CASSSIHNEKLFF
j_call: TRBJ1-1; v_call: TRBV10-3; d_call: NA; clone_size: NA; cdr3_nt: TGTGCCATCAGTGACGGGCAGGGAGGCTACACTGAAGCTTTCTTT; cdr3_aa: CAISDGQGGYTEAFF
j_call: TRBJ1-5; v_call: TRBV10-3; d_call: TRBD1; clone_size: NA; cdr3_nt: TGTGCCATCAGGACAGGGGAAAATCAGCCCCAGCATTTT; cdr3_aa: CAIRTGENQPQHF
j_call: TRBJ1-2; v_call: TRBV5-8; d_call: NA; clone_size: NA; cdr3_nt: TGTGCCAGCAGCTTGAGGCAATCCTATGGCTACACCTTC; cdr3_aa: CASSLRQSYGYTF
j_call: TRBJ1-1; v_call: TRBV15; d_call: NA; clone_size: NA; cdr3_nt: TGTGCCACCAGCAGAGATCTGGCTCCCGGCGGGACTGAAGCTTTCTTT; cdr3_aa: CATSRDLAPGGTEAFF
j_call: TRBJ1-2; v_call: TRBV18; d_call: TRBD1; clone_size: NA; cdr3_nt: TGTGCCAGCTCACCCAATGCAGGGGGTGACTATGGCTACACCTTC; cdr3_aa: CASSPNAGGDYGYTF
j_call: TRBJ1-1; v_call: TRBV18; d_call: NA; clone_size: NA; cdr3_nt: TGTGCCAGCTCACGGGAGAGCACTGAAGCTTTCTTT; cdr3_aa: CASSRESTEAFF
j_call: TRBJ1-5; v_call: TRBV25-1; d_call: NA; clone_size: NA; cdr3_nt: TGTGCCAGCAGTGAGGGCTCGGGGAGCAATCAGCCCCAGCATTTT; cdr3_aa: CASSEGSGSNQPQHF
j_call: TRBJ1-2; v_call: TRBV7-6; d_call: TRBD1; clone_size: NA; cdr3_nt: TGTGCCAGCAGCTCGGACAGGGCCACCTTCCACGATGGCTACACCTTC; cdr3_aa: CASSSDRATFHDGYTF
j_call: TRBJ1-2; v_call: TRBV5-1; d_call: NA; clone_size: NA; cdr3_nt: TGCGCCAGCAGCTACATGGGTAACTATGGCTACACCTTC; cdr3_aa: CASSYMGNYGYTF
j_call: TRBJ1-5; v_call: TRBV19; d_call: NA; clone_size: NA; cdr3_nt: TGTGCCAGTAGTATAGATGGGGGGAGCAATCAGCCCCAGCATTTT; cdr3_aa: CASSIDGGSNQPQHF
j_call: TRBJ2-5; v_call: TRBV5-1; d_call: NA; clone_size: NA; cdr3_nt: TGCGCCAGCAGCTTGTTCAAGGGGACCCAGTACTTC; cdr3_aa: CASSLFKGTQYF
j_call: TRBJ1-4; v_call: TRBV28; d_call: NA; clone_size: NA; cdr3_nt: TGTGCCAGCAGTTTGACACACCCAACTAATGAAAAACTGTTTTTT; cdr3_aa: CASSLTHPTNEKLFF
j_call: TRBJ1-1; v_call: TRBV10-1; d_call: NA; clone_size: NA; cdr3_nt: TGCGCCAGCAGGCCCAATGAAGCTTTCTTT; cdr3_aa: CASRPNEAFF
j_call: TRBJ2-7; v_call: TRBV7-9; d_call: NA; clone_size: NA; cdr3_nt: TGTGCCAGCAGCTCCACCCCAGGAACAAGCTCCTACGAGCAGTACTTC; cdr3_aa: CASSSTPGTSSYEQYF
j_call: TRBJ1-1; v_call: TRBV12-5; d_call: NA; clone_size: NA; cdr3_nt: TGTGCTAGTGGTTTGCCCCGAGGGGGTAACACTGAAGCTTTCTTT; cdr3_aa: CASGLPRGGNTEAFF
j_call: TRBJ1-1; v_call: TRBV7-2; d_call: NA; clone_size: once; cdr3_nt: TGTGCCAGCAGCCGCCAGGGGCCCTTGGGCACTGAAGCTTTCTTT; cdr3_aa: CASSRQGPLGTEAFF
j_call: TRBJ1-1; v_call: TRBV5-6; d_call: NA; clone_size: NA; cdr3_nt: TGTGCCAGCAGCTACGGGACGGTGAACACTGAAGCTTTCTTT; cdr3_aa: CASSYGTVNTEAFF
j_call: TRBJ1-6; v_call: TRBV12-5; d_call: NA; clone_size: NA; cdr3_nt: TGTGCTAGTGGTCCCGCAGTTAATTCACCCCTCCACTTT; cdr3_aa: CASGPAVNSPLHF
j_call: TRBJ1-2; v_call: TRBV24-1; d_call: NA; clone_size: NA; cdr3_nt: TGTGCCACCAGTGATTTTTCCCAGGGCCATGGCTACACCTTC; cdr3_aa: CATSDFSQGHGYTF
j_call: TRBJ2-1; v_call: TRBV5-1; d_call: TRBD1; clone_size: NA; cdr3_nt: TGCGCCAGCAGCCCAGGACAGGGGTTGGTCAATGAGCAGTTCTTC; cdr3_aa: CASSPGQGLVNEQFF
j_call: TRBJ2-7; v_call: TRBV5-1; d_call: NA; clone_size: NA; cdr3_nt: TGCGCCAGCAGTAGGGGGTCCTACGAGCAGTACTTC; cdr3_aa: CASSRGSYEQYF
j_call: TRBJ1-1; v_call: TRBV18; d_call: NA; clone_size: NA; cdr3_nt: TGTGCCAGCCCACCAAGGGTCTTCGGCACTGAAGCTTTCTTT; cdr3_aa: CASPPRVFGTEAFF
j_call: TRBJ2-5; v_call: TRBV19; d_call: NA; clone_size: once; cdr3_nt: TGTGCCAGTAGTATGTCGACGGTCCAAGAGACCCAGTACTTC; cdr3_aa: CASSMSTVQETQYF
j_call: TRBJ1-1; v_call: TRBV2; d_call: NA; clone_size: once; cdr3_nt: TGTGCCAGCAGTGAACGACGCAACACTGAAGCTTTCTTT; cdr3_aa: CASSERRNTEAFF
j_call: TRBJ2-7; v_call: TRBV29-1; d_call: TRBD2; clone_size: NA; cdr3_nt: TGCAGCGTTGGACTAGCGGGGTACGAGCAGTACTTC; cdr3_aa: CSVGLAGYEQYF
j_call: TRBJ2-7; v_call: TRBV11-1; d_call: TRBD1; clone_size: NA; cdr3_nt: TGTGCCAGCAGCGTCGGCCCGGACAGGGGACACGAGCAGTACTTC; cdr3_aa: CASSVGPDRGHEQYF
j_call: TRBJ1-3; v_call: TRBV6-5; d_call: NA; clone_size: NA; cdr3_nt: TGTGCCAGCAGTAATTCGCAGGGCCCTGGAAACACCATATATTTT; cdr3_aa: CASSNSQGPGNTIYF
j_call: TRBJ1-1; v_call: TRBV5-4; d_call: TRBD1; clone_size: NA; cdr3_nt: TGTGCCAGCAGCTATCCAGGACAGGGGGACGGTGAAGCTTTCTTT; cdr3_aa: CASSYPGQGDGEAFF
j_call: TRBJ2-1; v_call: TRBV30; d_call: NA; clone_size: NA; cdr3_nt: TGTGCCTGGACCGGGGGGACAGAGCAGTTCTTC; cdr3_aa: CAWTGGTEQFF